What follows are 16 T cell receptor beta chains derived from one specimen sequenced in a study of neurological immune-mediated disorders. Each CDR3 protein gets one entry after TCRdb re-called the 5' RACE reads with MiXCR. In the table there are approximately 80,000 distinct CDR3 sequences, 5% to 6% of which are singletons. Time point in this sample: longitudinal time-point 2. Sequencing input: PBMCs. These receptors were collected from a woman between 55 and 75 years old with multiple sclerosis.

Many counts were recorded for this clonotype. The chain is built from TRBV5-1 and TRBJ2-3, with 9 nucleotides matching TRBD1. Looked up from germline, CDR1 is SGHRS and CDR2 is YFSETQ. This CDR3 has 15 residues. V shed 2 bases, J shed 3 bases, and the junction held 4 bases outside the gene matches. CDR3 sequence (DNA): TGCGCCAGCAGCTTACAGGGGGCGATGACAGATACGCAGTATTTT. This encodes CASSLQGAMTDTQYF.

This clonotype has more than one count but fewer than ten. This could be a read error, since a much larger clone is one nucleotide away. The chain employs TRBV5-1 and TRBJ2-2; D remains unclear. The V gene's germline CDR1 is SGHRS and CDR2 YFSETQ. The CDR3 consists of 14 residues. Trimming removed 3 bases at V and 0 bases at J, with 6 bases between. In DNA, the CDR3 is TGCGCCAGCAGCTCATGGTCGAACACCGGGGAGCTGTTTTTT. Amino acid sequence: CASSSWSNTGELFF.

This clonotype was observed many times. The chain couples TRBV6-6 to TRBJ2-1, with D possibly TRBD2 on 6 matching bases. Germline-derived CDR1 and CDR2 are MNHNY and SVGAGI (reference sequence). This CDR3 is built from 13 residues. Deletions cut 6 bases from V and 6 bases from J, with 12 bases between. CDR3 protein: CASRPLASNEQFF. CDR3 nucleotide sequence: TGTGCCAGCAGGCCACTAGCATCCAATGAGCAGTTCTTC.

Many counts were recorded for this clonotype. V and J are TRBV7-2 and TRBJ1-1; D ambiguous. The CDR3 sequence is 14 residues long. Trimming cost V 3 bases and J 6 bases, with 14 bases left between them. Germline-derived CDR1 and CDR2 are SGHTA and FQGNSA. The CDR3 here is CASSLKTQWAEAFF. CDR3 nucleotides: TGTGCCAGCAGCTTGAAAACCCAGTGGGCTGAAGCTTTCTTT.

This clonotype was seen at least ten times. The V gene is TRBV12-3 or TRBV12-4, the J gene TRBJ2-2; 10 bases align to TRBD1. Unmatched junction bases numbered 9, after V lost 10 bases and J lost 4 bases. This CDR3 contains 15 residues. The CDR3 DNA is TGTGCCACCCACCCCGACAGGGGGCCCACCGGGGAGCTGTTTTTT. The encoded protein is CATHPDRGPTGELFF.

The genes are TRBV12-3 or TRBV12-4 and TRBJ2-3, with 8 bases identical to TRBD1. The CDR3 contains 14 residues. Losses at the gene ends were 7 bases for V and 3 bases for J; bases not matched to a gene: 6. The CDR3 loop reads CASTPGQVTDTQYF. CDR3 DNA: TGTGCCAGCACCCCGGGACAGGTGACAGATACGCAGTATTTT.

This clonotype appeared many times. V gene TRBV15 combines with J gene TRBJ2-7; D is ambiguous. The germline V gene encodes CDR1 LNHNV and CDR2 YYDKDF (reference sequence). V was pared by 4 bases and J by 9 bases, with 13 bases between. The CDR3 has 12 residues. CDR3: CATSTQGIVQYF. DNA for the CDR3: TGTGCCACCAGCACCCAAGGCATCGTGCAGTACTTC. The whole variable domain, filled in from reference TRBV15 and TRBJ2-7, reads DAMVIQNPRYQVTQFGKPVTLSCSQTLNHNVMYWYQQKSSQAPKLLFHYYDKDFNNEADTPDNFQSRRPNTSFCFLDIRSPGLGDTAMYLCATSTQGIVQYFGPGTRLTVT.

This clonotype was detected ten times or more. The chain employs TRBV5-5 and TRBJ2-3, with D perhaps being TRBD1 or TRBD2 (5 bases each). Germline CDR1 reads SGHKS; CDR2 reads YYEKEE (reference sequence). Trimming took off 7 bases at V and 2 bases at J, with 17 bases between the two ends. This CDR3 is 15 amino acids long. The CDR3 spells CASGTPGRPTDTQYF. Here the CDR3 DNA reads TGTGCCAGCGGAACGCCGGGACGCCCCACAGATACGCAGTATTTT. Variable domain in full (rest from reference TRBV5-5 and TRBJ2-3): DAGVTQSPTHLIKTRGQQVTLRCSPISGHKSVSWYQQVLGQGPQFIFQYYEKEERGRGNFPDRFSARQFPNYSSELNVNALLLGDSALYLCASGTPGRPTDTQYFGPGTRLTVL.

Many counts were recorded for this clonotype. The chain recombines TRBV30 with TRBJ2-2; unclear D gene. V dropped 2 bases and J dropped 0 bases, with 4 bases sitting between them. This CDR3 spans 13 amino acids. Germline CDR1 is GTSNPN and CDR2 is SVGIG (reference sequence). CDR3 sequence reads: CAWSLTNTGELFF. CDR3 sequence (DNA): TGTGCCTGGAGTTTGACGAACACCGGGGAGCTGTTTTTT.

This clonotype came up many times. The V call is TRBV7-9, the J call TRBJ1-2; D is ambiguous. CDR1 and CDR2 (germline): SEHNR, FQNEAQ (reference sequence). The CDR3 is 14 amino acids. V lost 0 bases and J 6 bases, leaving 11 bases between the germline ends. The CDR3 nucleotides are TGTGCCAGCAGCTTAGCCCACGCCGGGAATGGCTACACCTTC. It codes for CASSLAHAGNGYTF.

This clonotype has just a few counts. The chain is built from TRBV6-5 and TRBJ2-3, with a possible D match to TRBD1 (5 bases). The V gene's germline CDR1 is MNHEY and CDR2 SVGAGI. The length of the CDR3 is 13 residues. The germline V and J ends were trimmed by 6 bases and 4 bases, with 11 bases remaining between them. The CDR3 here is CASSSTRADTQYF. In nucleotides, the CDR3 is TGTGCCAGCAGCTCGACCAGGGCAGATACGCAGTATTTT.

This clonotype was detected ten times or more. This chain connects TRBV28 to TRBJ1-6; 8 nucleotides agree with TRBD1. The J segment lost 4 bases and the V segment lost 5 bases, leaving 7 bases of the junction unmatched. This CDR3 contains 16 residues. CDR1 and CDR2 (germline): MDHEN, SYDVKM. CDR3 amino acids: CASSRQGSGYNSPLHF. Here the CDR3 DNA reads TGTGCCAGCAGTCGACAGGGGTCGGGGTATAATTCACCCCTCCACTTT.

This clonotype was recorded at least ten times. This chain uses TRBV5-6 with TRBJ2-1; perhaps TRBD2 as D (7 bases). Trimming took off 5 bases at V and 5 bases at J, with 17 bases between the two ends. The V gene's germline CDR1 is SGHDT and CDR2 YYEEEE. The CDR3 is made up of 15 amino acids. This CDR3 is CASRNGGGRNNEQFF. The CDR3 DNA reads as TGTGCCAGCAGAAATGGCGGGGGCCGTAACAATGAGCAGTTCTTC. Variable domain in full (rest from reference TRBV5-6 and TRBJ2-1): DAGVTQSPTHLIKTRGQQVTLRCSPKSGHDTVSWYQQALGQGPQFIFQYYEEEERQRGNFPDRFSGHQFPNYSSELNVNALLLGDSALYLCASRNGGGRNNEQFFGPGTRLTVL.

This clonotype was observed many times. The chain carries TRBV20-1 and TRBJ2-5; 11 bases align to TRBD1. From germline, CDR1 is DFQATT and CDR2 SNEGSKA (reference sequence). There are 15 residues in the CDR3. Trimming at V came to 3 bases and at J to 5 bases, leaving 8 bases not matched to a gene. The CDR3 sequence: CSARQDRGRWETQYF. DNA of the CDR3: TGCAGTGCTAGGCAGGACAGGGGGCGATGGGAGACCCAGTACTTC.

This clonotype appeared many times. CDR3 coding DNA: TGCAGTGCTAGAGGGACAGTTATAGCAGATACGCAGTATTTT. Protein: CSARGTVIADTQYF. The chain recombines TRBV20-1 with TRBJ2-3, with D perhaps TRBD1 (6 bases). The CDR3 length is 14 residues. Germline V gene sequence: CDR1 DFQATT, CDR2 SNEGSKA (reference sequence). Trimming stripped 1 base from V and 4 bases from J, with 12 bases between.

In this sample, this clonotype turned up a few times. The V and J genes are TRBV21-1 and TRBJ1-5; the table's D call, TRBD1, has no DNA check behind it. TRBV21-1 is given as a pseudogene. This CDR3 has 17 amino acids. The CDR3 loop reads CASSKVVRQGADQPQHF. CDR3 nucleotide sequence: TGTGCCAGCAGCAAAGTAGTTAGGCAGGGGGCGGATCAGCCCCAGCATTTT.